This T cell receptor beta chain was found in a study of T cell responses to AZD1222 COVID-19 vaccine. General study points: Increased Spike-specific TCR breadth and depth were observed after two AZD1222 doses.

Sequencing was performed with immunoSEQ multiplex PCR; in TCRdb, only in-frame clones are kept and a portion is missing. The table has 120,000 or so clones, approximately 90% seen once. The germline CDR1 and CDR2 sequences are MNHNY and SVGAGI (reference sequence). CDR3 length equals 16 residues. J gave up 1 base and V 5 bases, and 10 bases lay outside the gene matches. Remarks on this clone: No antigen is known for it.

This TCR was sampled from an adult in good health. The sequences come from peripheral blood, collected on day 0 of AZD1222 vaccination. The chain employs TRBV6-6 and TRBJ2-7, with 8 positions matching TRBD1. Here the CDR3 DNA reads TGTGCCAGCAGTCGATACGGGACAGGTGGGTCCTACGAGCAGTACTTC. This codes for CASSRYGTGGSYEQYF.